This TCR beta chain was observed in a study of T cells after yellow fever vaccination. This clonotype was seen only a few times. TCRdb re-called the 5' RACE reads through MiXCR, storing one row per CDR3 protein. The sample includes about 580,000 distinct CDR3 sequences, about a sixth seen only once; the top ten take 17%. V dropped 5 bases and J dropped 0 bases, with 17 bases sitting between them. CDR1 and CDR2 from the germline V gene are KGHSY and FQNENV. This CDR3 region has 18 residues. This receptor was identified in a man aged 18 to 35 who received the YFV17D yellow fever vaccine. Source: PBMCs, taken about 5 days after the first yellow fever vaccination. The chain uses TRBV16 and TRBJ1-6, with a possible D match to TRBD1 (5 bases). The CDR3 bases are TGTGCCAGCAGCTTAGGCCGGGACTTCGTCTCCTATAATTCACCCCTCCACTTT. It yields the protein CASSLGRDFVSYNSPLHF.